This TCR beta chain was sequenced for a study of blood T cell repertoires in COVID-19. Whole-study context: T cells, B-cell-depleted T cells, or PBMCs provided the cDNA or gDNA that served as material.

Germline V lookup: CDR1 MNHEY, CDR2 SVGAGI. This CDR3 spans 15 amino acids. V was clipped by 0 bases and J by 7 bases, with 13 bases between them. Source study methods: The assay estimated nucleated cells by amplifying reference gene primers. Generated by immunoSEQ multiplex PCR, the TCRdb table keeps only in-frame clones and is missing some. V, J and clone size are taken as reported in that table, and D and trimming were inferred from the DNA itself. The sample includes more than 60,000 clones, 87% seen only once; the top ten take around 6.3%. Sequenced material: peripheral blood. This receptor was obtained from a man aged 55-75 years with acute or convalescent COVID-19. J is TRBJ2-1 and V is TRBV6-5; the D gene is possibly TRBD2 (6 bases). CDR3 DNA: TGTGCCAGCAGTTACTCTAGCGGACCTTTAAATGAGCAGTTCTTC. Its protein product is CASSYSSGPLNEQFF.